A single sample gave rise to the 25 T cell receptor beta chains below, sequenced in a study of shared clonotypes between healthy human individuals. Assay used: immunoSEQ multiplex PCR; TCRdb lists only in-frame clones, some missing. This table has 2 million to 2.5 million clones, approximately 94% appearing once. The sequenced sample consisted of naive CD4+ T cells sorted from blood. Specified subset: CD45RA+ positively selected. The source of these receptors is a man aged 18-30 years in good health.

The V and J genes are TRBV4-2 and TRBJ1-2; 9 bases line up with TRBD1. V lost 3 bases and J lost 2; bases outside the gene matches: 4. This CDR3 spans 15 amino acids. CDR1 LGHNA and CDR2 YNFKEQ come from the germline V gene. The CDR3 DNA follows: TGTGCCAGCAGCCAGGTACAGGGGGCAAACTATGGCTACACCTTC. It yields the protein CASSQVQGANYGYTF.

V gene TRBV27 combines with J gene TRBJ2-7, with no clear D. With 6 bases removed from V and 3 bases from J, the gap between germline ends came to 21 bases. The germline gives CDR1 MNHEY, CDR2 SMNVEV (reference sequence). This CDR3 is built from 16 residues. The chain's CDR3 is CASSSAGSRALYEQYF. As DNA, the CDR3 is TGTGCCAGCAGCTCCGCCGGGTCTCGGGCCCTCTACGAGCAGTACTTC.

About this clone itself: Other DNA sequences in this sample translate to the same CDR3. V usage is TRBV5-1 and J usage is TRBJ2-5; TRBD2 matches at 8 bases. CDR3 length equals 14 residues. V was clipped by 3 bases and J by 2 bases; unmatched bases: 3. Germline CDR1 reads SGHRS; CDR2 reads YFSETQ. The CDR3 DNA reads as TGCGCCAGCAGCTCCAGCGGGGGTCAAGAGACCCAGTACTTC. It is translated as CASSSSGGQETQYF.

The chain recombines TRBV7-2 with TRBJ2-7, with TRBD1 identical over 8 bases. The CDR3 extends over 16 amino acids. V gave up 1 base and J gave up 1 base; unmatched junction bases: 6. Germline V CDR1 and CDR2: SGHTA, FQGNSA. The chain's CDR3 is CASSLDSGGYSYEQYF. CDR3 coding DNA: TGTGCCAGCAGCTTAGATTCAGGGGGCTATTCCTACGAGCAGTACTTC.

The rearrangement links TRBV9 to TRBJ2-3; possible D gene TRBD2, 6 bases. Trimming pared 0 bases from V and 6 bases from J, leaving 11 bases between. The germline V gene encodes CDR1 SGDLS and CDR2 YYNGEE. This CDR3 is built from 14 residues. The CDR3 sequence: CASSVEGRSDTQYF. CDR3 nucleotide sequence: TGTGCCAGCAGCGTAGAGGGGAGGTCCGATACGCAGTATTTT.

This chain joins TRBV18 and TRBJ2-1, with D unclear. CDR1 is KGHSH and CDR2 is LQKENI in the germline V gene. CDR3 length: 13 residues. Trimming took off 4 bases at V and 9 bases at J, with 13 bases between the two ends. The CDR3 loop reads CASSLQTESEQFF. The CDR3 DNA follows: TGTGCCAGCTCACTTCAGACGGAGTCTGAGCAGTTCTTC.

The chain links TRBV5-5 to TRBJ1-2, with 8 bases lining up with TRBD1. The CDR3 has 17 amino acids. The germline V gene encodes CDR1 SGHKS and CDR2 YYEKEE (reference sequence). V gave up 4 bases and J gave up 6 bases; unmatched junction bases: 17. CDR3 sequence (DNA): TGTGCCAGCAGCCCTTTTCGCGTTGGCAGGGGGCCTCATGGCTACACCTTC. Protein: CASSPFRVGRGPHGYTF.

The rearrangement uses TRBV5-1 and TRBJ2-7; the D is unclear. V was cut by 3 bases and J by 6 bases, with 16 bases left in between. Germline CDR1 and CDR2: SGHRS and YFSETQ. The CDR3 loop spans 14 amino acids. CDR3 sequence (DNA): TGCGCCAGCAGCTGGTCCGGACCAAAGAGCGAGCAGTACTTC. This encodes CASSWSGPKSEQYF.

The V call is TRBV5-8, the J call TRBJ2-1, with 8 nucleotides matching TRBD1. The trim removed 0 bases at V and 6 bases at J, leaving 8 bases unmatched. Germline V gene lookup returns CDR1 SGHTS and CDR2 YDEGEE. The CDR3 consists of 16 residues. CDR3: CASSLGPGTGVNEQFF. CDR3 DNA: TGTGCCAGCAGCTTGGGTCCCGGGACAGGTGTCAATGAGCAGTTCTTC.

The chain joins TRBV7-2 to TRBJ2-3, with D perhaps TRBD1 (6 bases). With 4 bases removed from V and 4 bases from J, the gap between germline ends came to 15 bases. The CDR3 is 15 residues long. Germline V CDR1 and CDR2: SGHTA, FQGNSA. As DNA, the CDR3 is TGTGCCAGCAGCTCCAGCCGTAAGGGGGCAGATACGCAGTATTTT. Translated: CASSSSRKGADTQYF.

J is TRBJ1-4 and V is TRBV4-1; D remains unclear. The CDR3 is made up of 14 amino acids. V lost 3 bases to trimming and J lost 0 bases, with 5 bases between them. Germline V gene sequence: CDR1 MGHRA, CDR2 YSYEKL. The CDR3 DNA reads TGCGCCAGCAGCCAGTTTGCAACTAATGAAAAACTGTTTTTT. This encodes CASSQFATNEKLFF.

Written as DNA, the CDR3 is TGTGCCAGTAGTGTTTGGACAGGGGTAAAGTCGGGTGGCTACACCTTC. Its protein product is CASSVWTGVKSGGYTF. The chain recombines TRBV19 with TRBJ1-2; the match to TRBD1 covers 9 bases. Unmatched junction bases numbered 14, after V lost 5 bases and J lost 7 bases. The length of the CDR3 is 16 residues. Looked up from germline, CDR1 is LNHDA and CDR2 is SQIVND (reference sequence).

Only one count was recorded for this clone. This sequence joins TRBV18 and TRBJ2-7; the D gene is possibly TRBD1 (5 bases). Trimming pared 6 bases from V and 2 bases from J, leaving 14 bases between. The CDR3 runs to 14 residues. Germline V lookup: CDR1 KGHSH, CDR2 LQKENI. This chain's CDR3 is CASSGLTAPYEQYF. In nucleotides, the CDR3 is TGTGCCAGCTCGGGCTTGACAGCTCCCTACGAGCAGTACTTC.

As concerns this clone: Other DNA sequences in the same sample also yield this CDR3. The CDR3 nucleotides are TGCGCCAGCAGCTTGAGCAGGGACACTGAAGCTTTCTTT. This gives the protein CASSLSRDTEAFF. This sequence joins TRBV5-1 and TRBJ1-1; the D gene is possibly TRBD1 (5 bases). The CDR3 runs 13 residues. The V and J ends lost 1 base and 3 bases respectively, with 7 bases between them. Per germline, CDR1 SGHRS and CDR2 YFSETQ.

The chain combines TRBV5-1 with TRBJ2-2; D remains ambiguous. V was pared by 0 bases and J by 7 bases, with 10 bases between. The CDR3 extends over 14 amino acids. In germline, CDR1 is SGHRS, CDR2 YFSETQ. CDR3 in amino acids: CASSLGEVGGELFF. The CDR3 DNA is TGCGCCAGCAGCTTGGGCGAAGTGGGCGGGGAGCTGTTTTTT.

The chain links TRBV28 to TRBJ1-2; 9 bases are a match to TRBD1. Germline assignment: CDR1 MDHEN and CDR2 SYDVKM. V trimming: 4 bases; J trimming: 2 bases; junction bases outside the gene matches: 8. The CDR3 consists of 16 residues. The CDR3 nucleotides are TGTGCCAGCAGTTCTCACGGACAGGGGAAAAACTATGGCTACACCTTC. Encoded protein: CASSSHGQGKNYGYTF.

Only one count was recorded for this clone. The rearrangement joins TRBV7-9 to TRBJ2-7, with TRBD1 identical over 10 bases. The CDR3 extends over 16 amino acids. CDR1 is SEHNR, CDR2 FQNEAQ, per germline (reference sequence). V dropped 0 bases and J dropped 5; count of bases not matched to a gene: 7. The CDR3 DNA reads as TGTGCCAGCAGCTTAGCGGACAGGGGGACGGTAAACGAGCAGTACTTC. This gives the protein CASSLADRGTVNEQYF.

The genes are TRBV6-5 and TRBJ1-1, with D hard to call. This CDR3 contains 12 residues. Germline CDR1 reads MNHEY; CDR2 reads SVGAGI. The CDR3 loop reads CASGYQNTEAFF. The CDR3 DNA reads TGTGCATCCGGTTATCAAAACACTGAAGCTTTCTTT.

The chain recombines TRBV9 with TRBJ2-3; no firm D call. Per germline, CDR1 SGDLS and CDR2 YYNGEE. Trimming cost V 5 bases and J 1 base, with 8 bases left between them. The CDR3 has 13 residues. CDR3: CASRGKGTDTQYF. The CDR3 DNA follows: TGTGCCAGCAGGGGAAAGGGCACAGATACGCAGTATTTT. Complete variable domain (other parts from reference TRBV9 and TRBJ2-3): DSGVTQTPKHLITATGQRVTLRCSPRSGDLSVYWYQQSLDQGLQFLIQYYNGEERAKGNILERFSAQQFPDLHSELNLSSLELGDSALYFCASRGKGTDTQYFGPGTRLTVL.

The chain combines TRBV5-8 with TRBJ2-7; 12 bases line up with TRBD2. V trimming: 0 bases; J trimming: 0 bases; junction bases outside the gene matches: 7. The germline gives CDR1 SGHTS, CDR2 YDEGEE. There are 18 residues in the CDR3. Here the CDR3 reads CASSLVLAGGFSSYEQYF. The CDR3 nucleotides are TGTGCCAGCAGCTTGGTACTAGCGGGAGGCTTTAGCTCCTACGAGCAGTACTTC.

The rearrangement uses TRBV5-4 and TRBJ2-2; 9 nucleotides line up with TRBD2. The V and J ends lost 1 base and 7 bases, in that order; junction bases with no gene match: 11. CDR1 and CDR2 (germline): SGHNT, YYREEE (reference sequence). The CDR3 has 17 residues. The CDR3 sequence: CASSLSGLTSGYGELFF. The CDR3 coding sequence is TGTGCCAGCAGCTTGTCGGGCCTGACTAGCGGATACGGGGAGCTGTTTTTT.

This sequence joins TRBV6-5 and TRBJ2-1; TRBD2 matches 11 bases. V lost 6 bases and J lost 8; bases outside the gene matches: 6. There are 14 residues in the CDR3. The germline V gene encodes CDR1 MNHEY and CDR2 SVGAGI. DNA for the CDR3: TGTGCCAGCAGGCCTCGACTAGCGGGATATGAGCAGTTCTTC. The encoded protein is CASRPRLAGYEQFF.

The CDR3 region has the DNA TGCGCCAGCAGCTTGGGAGACAGGGCAAGGGGCGAGCAGTACTTC. Amino acids: CASSLGDRARGEQYF. V usage is TRBV5-1 and J usage is TRBJ2-7; 7 nucleotides match TRBD1. The CDR3 extends over 15 amino acids. CDR1 and CDR2 from the germline V gene are SGHRS and YFSETQ. J was trimmed by 6 bases and V by 0 bases; bases with no gene match: 9.

The genes are TRBV6-1 and TRBJ2-2; D not certain. V shed 2 bases and J shed 1 base, with 11 bases lying between them. This CDR3 region has 16 residues. The V gene's germline CDR1 is MNHNS and CDR2 SASEGT. CDR3 nucleotide sequence: TGTGCCAGCAGTGAAATGTGGCAGAAGAACACCGGGGAGCTGTTTTTT. Its protein is CASSEMWQKNTGELFF.

This clone occurred once. This chain connects TRBV5-1 to TRBJ2-7; 8 nucleotides agree with TRBD1. V dropped 2 bases and J dropped 2; count of bases not matched to a gene: 6. Germline-derived CDR1 and CDR2 are SGHRS and YFSETQ. The CDR3 sequence is 15 residues long. Here the CDR3 DNA reads TGCGCCAGCAGCTTCCGGGACAGGAGTGCCTACGAGCAGTACTTC. It encodes CASSFRDRSAYEQYF.